The 18 T cell receptor beta chains below all came from one sample that was sequenced in a study of tumor and adjacent non-tumor tissue in lung cancer. Three rounds of nested PCR, following a modified ARM-PCR protocol, produced the TCRbeta library. Each CDR3 protein gets one entry after TCRdb re-called the multiplex PCR reads with MiXCR. The table shows tens of thousands of distinct CDR3 sequences, with around 59% occurring only once. No cell sorting was done before RNA was extracted from the tissue. This non-tumor lung sample came from over 3 cm beyond the tumor edge. Material: distant non-tumor lung tissue. These receptors originate from a woman between 70 and 85 years old with non-small cell lung cancer.

In its sample, this clonotype was seen many times. The chain carries TRBV5-1 and TRBJ2-7; a possible D gene is TRBD2 (6 bases). Trimming removed 0 bases from V and 3 bases from J, with 13 bases in between. The CDR3 spans 15 residues. Germline V gene lookup returns CDR1 SGHRS and CDR2 YFSETQ. CDR3 region: CASSLAGGVFYEQYF. The CDR3 DNA sequence: TGCGCCAGCAGCTTGGCCGGAGGGGTTTTCTACGAGCAGTACTTC. Filled out from reference TRBV5-1 and TRBJ2-7, the complete variable domain reads KAGVTQTPRYLIKTRGQQVTLSCSPISGHRSVSWYQQTPGQGLQFLFEYFSETQRNKGNFPGRFSGRQFSNSRSEMNVSTLELGDSALYLCASSLAGGVFYEQYFGPGTRLTVT.

Many counts were recorded for this clonotype. The V call is TRBV5-4, the J call TRBJ2-1; D is undetermined. Trimming removed 6 bases from V and 7 bases from J, with 20 bases in between. Germline CDR1 and CDR2: SGHNT and YYREEE (reference sequence). There are 15 residues in the CDR3. The CDR3 is CASTSRDLALNEQFF. The DNA for the CDR3 is TGTGCCAGCACCTCCCGCGATCTTGCCCTAAATGAGCAGTTCTTC.

The table lists this clonotype with a few counts. This chain connects TRBV28 to TRBJ2-7; 7 positions agree with TRBD1. The CDR3 runs to 15 residues. Germline trimming cut 6 bases from V and 3 bases from J; bases unmatched to any gene: 11. Germline loops: CDR1 MDHEN, CDR2 SYDVKM. The CDR3 sequence: CASRVHRQGSYEQYF. The DNA for the CDR3 is TGTGCCAGCAGAGTGCACAGACAGGGAAGCTACGAGCAGTACTTC.

V and J are TRBV29-1 and TRBJ1-5; D unresolved. Germline values: CDR1 SQVTM, CDR2 ANQGSEA. The CDR3 length is 13 residues. In DNA, the CDR3 is TGCAACGTCAGGAATGTTGGCAGTCAGCCCCAGCATTTT. Amino acids: CNVRNVGSQPQHF.

As concerns this clonotype: This is likely a read error, given that the CDR3 carries no conserved phenylalanine or tryptophan at its end. The DNA is omitted, as the CDR3 cannot be located on it reliably, and the CDR3 follows TCRdb's listing. The chain carries TRBV6-2 or TRBV6-3 and TRBJ1-2; TRBD1, the table's D call, was not compared with the DNA. Both ends counted, the CDR3 spans 14 residues. In germline, CDR1 is MNHEY, CDR2 SVGEGT. The CDR3 loop is CASSPRVMGYGHTV.

As regards this clonotype: Without the conserved terminal phenylalanine or tryptophan, this CDR3 likely stems from a read error. The chain joins TRBV29-1 to TRBJ2-2, with 7 bases aligning to TRBD2. Germline V gene lookup returns CDR1 SQVTM and CDR2 ANQGSEA. The V gene end was trimmed by 6 bases and the J gene end by 4 bases; junction bases not matched to a gene: 17. The CDR3 totals 17 residues. The CDR3: CSVQGGGSGTSTGELFL. In DNA, the CDR3 is TGCAGCGTCCAAGGTGGGGGGAGCGGGACGAGCACCGGGGAGCTGTTTTTA.

A remark on this clonotype: The CDR3 end shows no conserved phenylalanine or tryptophan, and so a read error is likely. V usage is TRBV20-1 and J usage is TRBJ2-3, with TRBD2 matching over 7 bases. The junction had 11 bases not matched to a gene; V was cut back by 3 bases and J by 5 bases. CDR3 length: 15 amino acids. Germline V gene lookup returns CDR1 DFQATT and CDR2 SNEGSKA (reference sequence). The chain's CDR3 is CSASFAGAPEDTQYS. CDR3 sequence (DNA): TGCAGTGCTAGCTTCGCGGGAGCCCCCGAAGATACGCAGTATTCT.

The chain links TRBV12-5 to TRBJ2-5; D may be TRBD2 (5 bases). CDR3 size: 15 residues. The V gene lost 3 bases and the J gene lost 6 bases, with 17 bases spanning the gap. The germline gives CDR1 LGHNT, CDR2 FRNRAP. CDR3 residues: CASGFVRGPRKTQYF. The DNA of the CDR3 is TGTGCTAGTGGTTTCGTGAGAGGGCCCCGGAAGACCCAGTACTTC.

This clonotype was found many times. It may be a read error: a sequence one base away is much more abundant. This chain joins TRBV5-5 and TRBJ1-2; D is perhaps TRBD1 (5 bases). V shed 2 bases and J shed 4 bases, with 15 bases lying between them. Looked up from germline, CDR1 is SGHKS and CDR2 is YYEKEE (reference sequence). This CDR3 has 15 residues. CDR3 nucleotides: TGTGCCAGCAGCTTTGCCGGGACTAAGCCCTATGGCTACACCTTC. Amino acid sequence: CASSFAGTKPYGYTF.

Worth noting for this clonotype: A read error may be the cause here, since a much bigger clone is one base away. The chain recombines TRBV11-2 with TRBJ2-7; 7 nucleotides line up with TRBD2. This CDR3 has 15 residues. Germline V gives CDR1 SGHAT, CDR2 FQNNGV. CDR3 bases: TGTGTCAGCAGCTTGAGTACCGGGGAGGGCTACGAGCAGTATTTC. This codes for CVSSLSTGEGYEQYF.

As for this clonotype: This may come from a read error, since a much larger clone is one base off. This chain uses TRBV14 with TRBJ1-1; no definite D call. The germline gives CDR1 SGHDN, CDR2 FVKESK. This CDR3 contains 13 residues. The chain's CDR3 is CASSPTVNTETFF. CDR3 coding DNA: TGTGCCAGCAGCCCGACGGTGAACACTGAAACTTTCTTT.

Note on this clonotype: A much larger clone differs from this one at a single base, so this may be a read error. This sequence joins TRBV20-1 and TRBJ1-2, with 9 bases identical to TRBD1. V shed 7 bases and J 2 bases; nucleotides not matched to a gene: 14. The CDR3 is 16 residues long. The V gene's germline CDR1 is DFQATT and CDR2 SNEGSKA (reference sequence). CDR3 DNA: TGCAGTGTTAGTACAGGGGGCGAGGGGGCCAACTATGGCTACACCTTC. Its protein product is CSVSTGGEGANYGYTF.

This clonotype was seen at least ten times. The chain carries TRBV6-6 and TRBJ2-1, with a weak D call TRBD1 (6 bases). The V end was cut by 6 bases, the J end by 3 bases, with 21 bases between. The germline V gene has CDR1 MNHNY and CDR2 SVGAGI (reference sequence). The CDR3 spans 17 residues. CDR3 in DNA: TGTGCCAGCAGCCGAACCTCAACAGGGCTTGGCTACAATGAGCAGTTCTTC. Amino acid sequence: CASSRTSTGLGYNEQFF.

The chain couples TRBV20-1 to TRBJ2-6; D is ambiguous. This CDR3 contains 13 residues. The germline gives CDR1 DFQATT, CDR2 SNEGSKA (reference sequence). The CDR3 DNA sequence: TGCAGCTCACAAGTCTCTGGGATCAACGTCCTGACTTTC. This codes for CSSQVSGINVLTF.

There are many counts of this clonotype. The gene calls are TRBV7-9 and TRBJ1-5, with D possibly being TRBD1 (6 bases). From germline, CDR1 is SEHNR and CDR2 FQNEAQ (reference sequence). Trimming removed 5 bases from V and 1 base from J, with 12 bases in between. This CDR3 comprises 15 residues. Written as DNA, the CDR3 is TGTGCCAGCAGCCCATCGGACAGAAGCAATCAGCCCCAGCATTTT. This translates into CASSPSDRSNQPQHF.

This clonotype has only a few counts. A single base separates this from a much larger clone, so it may be a read error. It is unclear where the CDR3 begins or ends on the DNA, so no DNA is shown, and the CDR3 is as TCRdb lists it. This chain's CDR3 is CASSTSGPGNSPLHF. V is TRBV12-3 or TRBV12-4 and J is TRBJ1-6; the table's D call TRBD1 went unverified against the DNA. The CDR3 is 15 amino acids long, termini counted.

This clonotype was found many times. The CDR3: CSASGLAGGNNEQYF. Here the CDR3 DNA reads TGCAGTGCTAGCGGACTAGCGGGAGGGAACAACGAGCAGTACTTC. The V gene is TRBV20-1, the J gene TRBJ2-7, with 15 bases identical to TRBD2. With V trimmed by 3 bases and J by 5 bases, 5 bases remained unmatched. Germline V CDR1 and CDR2: DFQATT, SNEGSKA (reference sequence). The CDR3 is 15 amino acids.

In regard to this clonotype: This may stem from a read error, because a much larger clone lies one nucleotide away. Lacking the conserved final phenylalanine or tryptophan, this CDR3 likely reflects a read error. The J gene is TRBJ2-1, the V gene TRBV5-1, with 8 bases that match TRBD2. There are 15 residues in the CDR3. The germline gives CDR1 SGHRS, CDR2 YFSETQ. After removal of 2 bases from V and 2 bases from J, the junction contained 3 bases not matched to a gene. CDR3: CASSLSGLAYNEQFL. CDR3 in DNA: TGCGCCAGCAGCTTATCGGGACTAGCCTACAATGAGCAGTTCTTA.